This record concerns one TCR beta chain sequence. Mismatch with germline at one junction end may stem from a read error. This specimen comes from a study of radiotherapy plus CTLA-4 blockade in lung cancer. Study-wide context: Disease control was achieved by approximately 32% of patients, and objective responses by around 17%.

In chemo-refractory metastatic non-small-cell lung cancer, patients got ipilimumab CTLA-4 blockade together with focal radiation. The repertoire was sequenced with immunoSEQ multiplex PCR; TCRdb's copy has only in-frame clones and lacks some. Of tens of thousands of clones listed, around 83% are singletons. CDR3 length: 13 residues. Germline-derived CDR1 and CDR2 are SGDLS and YYNGEE. This specimen consisted of peripheral blood, obtained from a patient treated with radiotherapy plus ipilimumab. This TCR came from a human donor with non-small cell lung cancer who had stable disease on radiotherapy plus ipilimumab. This chain uses TRBV9 with TRBJ2-7; 7 bases fit TRBD2. The CDR3 region has the DNA TGTGCCAGCAGTGTAGCGGGCTCCTACGAGCAGTACTTC. This sequence encodes CASSVAGSYEQYF.